The present entry profiles one T cell receptor beta chain with its context. Profiling relied on immunoSEQ multiplex PCR, and the TCRdb table lists in-frame clones only, not all of them. The data contain around 350,000 clones, roughly 90% of them singletons. The sample comes from a study of cytomegalovirus exposure and HLA in healthy donors. The CDR3 extends over 15 amino acids. Germline CDR1 is MDHEN and CDR2 is SYDVKM. Trimming removed 5 bases from V and 10 bases from J, with 20 bases in between. The rearrangement links TRBV28 to TRBJ1-4, with D possibly matching TRBD1 (6 bases). Sequenced: PBMCs. This clonotype was sampled from a woman aged 18-29 years in good health and CMV-seronegative. The CDR3 loop is CASSHRRQGFGKLFF. DNA of the CDR3: TGTGCCAGCAGTCACCGTCGCCAGGGGTTTGGAAAACTGTTTTTT.